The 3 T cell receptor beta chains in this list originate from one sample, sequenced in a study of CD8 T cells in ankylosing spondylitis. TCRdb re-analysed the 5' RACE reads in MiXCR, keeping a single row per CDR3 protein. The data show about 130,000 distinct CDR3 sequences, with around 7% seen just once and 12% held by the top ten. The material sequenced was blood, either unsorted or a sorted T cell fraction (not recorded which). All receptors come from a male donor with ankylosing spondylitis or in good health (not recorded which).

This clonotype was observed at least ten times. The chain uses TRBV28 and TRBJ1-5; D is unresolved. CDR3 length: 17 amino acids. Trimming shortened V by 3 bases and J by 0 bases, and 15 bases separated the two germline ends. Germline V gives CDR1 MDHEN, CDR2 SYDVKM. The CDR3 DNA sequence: TGTGCCAGCAGTTTCTCGAGGTCAGGCCATAGCAATCAGCCCCAGCATTTT. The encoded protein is CASSFSRSGHSNQPQHF. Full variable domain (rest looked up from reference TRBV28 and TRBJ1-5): DVKVTQSSRYLVKRTGEKVFLECVQDMDHENMFWYRQDPGLGLRLIYFSYDVKMKEKGDIPEGYSVSREKKERFSLILESASTNQTSMYLCASSFSRSGHSNQPQHFGDGTRLSIL.

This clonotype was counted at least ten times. CDR3: CSATSDAYEQYF. CDR3 coding DNA: TGCAGTGCCACTAGCGACGCCTACGAGCAGTACTTC. This chain uses TRBV20-1 with TRBJ2-7; 7 positions match TRBD2. CDR1 and CDR2 (germline): DFQATT, SNEGSKA (reference sequence). V shed 6 bases and J 2 bases; nucleotides not matched to a gene: 4. CDR3 length: 12 residues.

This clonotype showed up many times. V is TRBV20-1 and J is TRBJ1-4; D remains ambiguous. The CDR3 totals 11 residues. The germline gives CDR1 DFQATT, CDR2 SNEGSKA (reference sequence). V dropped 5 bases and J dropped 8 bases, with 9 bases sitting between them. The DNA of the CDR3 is TGCAGTGCTCATGCCACCGAAAAACTGTTTTTT. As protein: CSAHATEKLFF.